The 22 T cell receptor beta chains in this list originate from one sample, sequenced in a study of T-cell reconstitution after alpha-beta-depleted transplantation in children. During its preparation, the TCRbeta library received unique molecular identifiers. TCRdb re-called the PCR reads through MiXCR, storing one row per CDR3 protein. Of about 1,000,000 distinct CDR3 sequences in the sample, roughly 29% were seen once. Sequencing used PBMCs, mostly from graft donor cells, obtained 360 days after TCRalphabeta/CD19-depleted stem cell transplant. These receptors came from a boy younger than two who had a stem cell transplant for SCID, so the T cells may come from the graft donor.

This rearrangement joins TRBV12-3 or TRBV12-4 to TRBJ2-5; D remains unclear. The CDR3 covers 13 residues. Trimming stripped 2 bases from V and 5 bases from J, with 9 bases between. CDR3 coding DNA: TGTGCCAGCAGTTTATGGCCAGCCGAGACCCAGTACTTC. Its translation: CASSLWPAETQYF.

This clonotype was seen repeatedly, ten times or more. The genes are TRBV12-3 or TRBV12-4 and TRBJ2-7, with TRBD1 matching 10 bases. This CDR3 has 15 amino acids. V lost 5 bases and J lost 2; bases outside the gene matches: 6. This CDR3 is CASSPPGTGAYEQYF. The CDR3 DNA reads TGTGCCAGCAGTCCCCCCGGGACAGGGGCCTACGAGCAGTACTTC.

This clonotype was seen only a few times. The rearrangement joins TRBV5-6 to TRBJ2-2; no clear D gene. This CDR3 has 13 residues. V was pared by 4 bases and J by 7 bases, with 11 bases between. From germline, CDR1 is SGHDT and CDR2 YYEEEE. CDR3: CASSLLIVGELFF. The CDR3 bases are TGTGCCAGCAGCCTGCTAATAGTCGGGGAGCTGTTTTTT. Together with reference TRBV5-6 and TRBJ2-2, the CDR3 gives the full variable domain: DAGVTQSPTHLIKTRGQQVTLRCSPKSGHDTVSWYQQALGQGPQFIFQYYEEEERQRGNFPDRFSGHQFPNYSSELNVNALLLGDSALYLCASSLLIVGELFFGEGSRLTVL.

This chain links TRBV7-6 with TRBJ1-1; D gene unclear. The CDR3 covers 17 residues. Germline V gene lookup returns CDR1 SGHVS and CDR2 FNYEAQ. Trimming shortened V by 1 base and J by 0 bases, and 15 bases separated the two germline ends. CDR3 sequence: CASSLGLWASMNTEAFF. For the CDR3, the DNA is TGTGCCAGCAGCTTAGGGTTGTGGGCGAGCATGAACACTGAAGCTTTCTTT.

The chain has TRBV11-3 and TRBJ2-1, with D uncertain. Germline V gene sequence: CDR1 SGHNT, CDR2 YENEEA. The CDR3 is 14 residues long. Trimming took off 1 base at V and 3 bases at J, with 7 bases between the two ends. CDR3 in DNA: TGTGCCAGCAGCTTAGCCGCTGACTACAATGAGCAGTTCTTC. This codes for CASSLAADYNEQFF.

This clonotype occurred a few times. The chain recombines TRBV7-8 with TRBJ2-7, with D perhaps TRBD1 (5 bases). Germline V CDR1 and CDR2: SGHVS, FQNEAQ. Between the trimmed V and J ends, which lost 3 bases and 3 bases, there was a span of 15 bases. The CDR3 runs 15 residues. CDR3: CASSLVRQPSYEQYF. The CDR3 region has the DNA TGTGCCAGCAGCTTGGTAAGACAGCCAAGCTACGAGCAGTACTTC.

The CDR3 DNA reads as TGTGCCGAGAGGGAGCCCGGGACTGAAGCTTTCTTT. Encoded protein: CAEREPGTEAFF. J is TRBJ1-1 and V is TRBV6-1; no reliable D call. CDR1 and CDR2 from the germline V gene are MNHNS and SASEGT. This CDR3 region has 12 residues. V lost 11 bases to trimming and J lost 5 bases, with 15 bases between them.

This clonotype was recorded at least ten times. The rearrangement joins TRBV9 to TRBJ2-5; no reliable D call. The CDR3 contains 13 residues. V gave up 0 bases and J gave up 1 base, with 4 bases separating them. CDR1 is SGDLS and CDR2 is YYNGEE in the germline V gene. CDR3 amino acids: CASSVASQETQYF. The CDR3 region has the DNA TGTGCCAGCAGCGTAGCCAGCCAAGAGACCCAGTACTTC.

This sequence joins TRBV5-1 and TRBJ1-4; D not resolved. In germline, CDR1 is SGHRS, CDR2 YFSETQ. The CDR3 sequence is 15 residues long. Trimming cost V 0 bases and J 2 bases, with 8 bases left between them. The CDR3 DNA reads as TGCGCCAGCAGCTTGGTTTTGGGGACTAATGAAAAACTGTTTTTT. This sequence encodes CASSLVLGTNEKLFF.

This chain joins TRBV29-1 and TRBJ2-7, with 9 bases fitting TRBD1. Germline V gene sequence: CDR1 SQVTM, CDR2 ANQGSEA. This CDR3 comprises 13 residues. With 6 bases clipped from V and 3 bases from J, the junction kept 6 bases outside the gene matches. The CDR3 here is CSVRGQGVYEQYF. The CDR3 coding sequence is TGCAGCGTACGGGGACAGGGTGTCTACGAGCAGTACTTC.

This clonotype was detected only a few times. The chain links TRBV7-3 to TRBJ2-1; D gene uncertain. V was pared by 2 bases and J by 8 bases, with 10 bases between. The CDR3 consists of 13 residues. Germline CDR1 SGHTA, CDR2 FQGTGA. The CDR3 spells CASSLAVWDEQFF. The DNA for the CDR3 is TGTGCCAGCAGCTTAGCGGTCTGGGATGAGCAGTTCTTC.

This CDR3 reads CASSRDRRRYNSPLHF. CDR3 DNA sequence: TGTGCCAGCAGCCGGGACCGGCGGAGATATAATTCACCCCTCCACTTT. V usage is TRBV6-1 and J usage is TRBJ1-6; D may be TRBD1 (5 bases). CDR1 is MNHNS and CDR2 is SASEGT in the germline V gene. CDR3 length equals 16 residues. Trimming removed 6 bases from V and 4 bases from J, with 16 bases in between.

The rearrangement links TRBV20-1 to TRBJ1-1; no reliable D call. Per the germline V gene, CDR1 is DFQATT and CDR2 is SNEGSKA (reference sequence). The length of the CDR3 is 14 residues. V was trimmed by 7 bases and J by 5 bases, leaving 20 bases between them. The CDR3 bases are TGCAGTGTTAGTCAAGGGTCTTTGGATACTGAAGCTTTCTTT. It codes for CSVSQGSLDTEAFF.

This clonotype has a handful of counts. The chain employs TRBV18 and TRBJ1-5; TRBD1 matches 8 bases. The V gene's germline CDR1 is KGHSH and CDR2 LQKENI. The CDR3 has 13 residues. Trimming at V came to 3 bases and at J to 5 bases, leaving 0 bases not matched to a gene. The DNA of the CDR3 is TGTGCCAGCTCACCGGGACAGGATCAGCCCCAGCATTTT. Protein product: CASSPGQDQPQHF.

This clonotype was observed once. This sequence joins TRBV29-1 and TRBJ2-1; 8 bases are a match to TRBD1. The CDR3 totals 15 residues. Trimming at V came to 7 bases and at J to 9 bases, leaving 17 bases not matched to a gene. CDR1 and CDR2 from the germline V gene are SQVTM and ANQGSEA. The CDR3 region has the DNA TGCAGCGATGAGACAGGGGACAGCCTGGCCGGTGAGCAGTTCTTC. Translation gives CSDETGDSLAGEQFF.

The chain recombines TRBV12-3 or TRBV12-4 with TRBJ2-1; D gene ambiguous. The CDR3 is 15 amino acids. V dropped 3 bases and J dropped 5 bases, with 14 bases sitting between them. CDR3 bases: TGTGCCAGCAGTTTGGGGTTGGTAGGCCACAATGAGCAGTTCTTC. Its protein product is CASSLGLVGHNEQFF.

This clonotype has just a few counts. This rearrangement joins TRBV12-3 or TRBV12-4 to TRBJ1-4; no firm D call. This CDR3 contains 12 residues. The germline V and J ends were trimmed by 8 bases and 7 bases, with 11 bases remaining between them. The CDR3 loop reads CASGEVGEKLFF. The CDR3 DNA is TGTGCCAGCGGGGAAGTCGGTGAAAAACTGTTTTTT.

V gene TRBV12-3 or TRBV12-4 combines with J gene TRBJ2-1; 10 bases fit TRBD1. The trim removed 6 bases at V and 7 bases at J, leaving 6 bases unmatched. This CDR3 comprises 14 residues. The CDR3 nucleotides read TGTGCCAGCAGCGACAGGGGGCCACGGAATGAGCAGTTCTTC. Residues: CASSDRGPRNEQFF.

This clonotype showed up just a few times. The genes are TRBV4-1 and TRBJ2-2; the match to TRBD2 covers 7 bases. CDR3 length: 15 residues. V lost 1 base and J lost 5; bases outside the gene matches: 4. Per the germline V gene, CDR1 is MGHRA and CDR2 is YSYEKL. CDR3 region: CASSQVGGRTGELFF. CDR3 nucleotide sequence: TGCGCCAGCAGCCAAGTCGGGGGGAGGACCGGGGAGCTGTTTTTT.

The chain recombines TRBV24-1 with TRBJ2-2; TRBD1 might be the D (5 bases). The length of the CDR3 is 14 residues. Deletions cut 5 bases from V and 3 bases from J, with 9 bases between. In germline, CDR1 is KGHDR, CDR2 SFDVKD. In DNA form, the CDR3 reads TGTGCCACCAGTGGTCAGGGCCACACCGGGGAGCTGTTTTTT. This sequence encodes CATSGQGHTGELFF.

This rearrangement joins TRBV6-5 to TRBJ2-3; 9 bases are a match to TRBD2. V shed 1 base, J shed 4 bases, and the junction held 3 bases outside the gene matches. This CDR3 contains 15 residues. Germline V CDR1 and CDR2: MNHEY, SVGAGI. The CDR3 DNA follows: TGTGCCAGCAGTTACTGGCGGGGGGGCGCAGATACGCAGTATTTT. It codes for CASSYWRGGADTQYF.

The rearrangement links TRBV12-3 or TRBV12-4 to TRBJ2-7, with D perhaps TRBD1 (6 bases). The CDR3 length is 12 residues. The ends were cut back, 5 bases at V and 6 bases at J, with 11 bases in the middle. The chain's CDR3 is CASSQGHGEQYF. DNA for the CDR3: TGTGCCAGCAGTCAGGGGCACGGCGAGCAGTACTTC.